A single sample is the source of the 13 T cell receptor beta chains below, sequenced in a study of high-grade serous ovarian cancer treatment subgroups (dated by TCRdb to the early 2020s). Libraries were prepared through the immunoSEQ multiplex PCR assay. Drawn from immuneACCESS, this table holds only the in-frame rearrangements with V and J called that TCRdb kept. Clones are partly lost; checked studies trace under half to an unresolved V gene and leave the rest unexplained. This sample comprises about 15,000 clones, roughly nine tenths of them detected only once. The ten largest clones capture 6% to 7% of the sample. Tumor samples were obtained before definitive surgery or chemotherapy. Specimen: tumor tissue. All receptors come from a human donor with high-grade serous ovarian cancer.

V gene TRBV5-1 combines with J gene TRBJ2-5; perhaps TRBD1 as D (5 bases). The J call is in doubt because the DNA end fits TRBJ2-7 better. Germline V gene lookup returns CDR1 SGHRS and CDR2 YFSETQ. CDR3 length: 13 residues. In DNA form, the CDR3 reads TGCGCCAGCAGCTCCGACAGCCCCTACGAGCAGTACTTC. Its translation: CASSSDSPYEQYF.

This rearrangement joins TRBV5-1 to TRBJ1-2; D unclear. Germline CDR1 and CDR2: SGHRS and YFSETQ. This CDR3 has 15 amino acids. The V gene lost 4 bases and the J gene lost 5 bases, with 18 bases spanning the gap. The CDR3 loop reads CASSEVAGAGYGYTF. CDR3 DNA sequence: TGCGCCAGCAGCGAGGTTGCAGGCGCGGGTTATGGCTACACCTTC.

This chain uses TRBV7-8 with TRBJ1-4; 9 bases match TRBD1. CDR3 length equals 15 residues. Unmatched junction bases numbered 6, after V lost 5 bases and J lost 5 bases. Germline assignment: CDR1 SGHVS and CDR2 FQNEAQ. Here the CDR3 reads CASSKMGQGNEKLFF. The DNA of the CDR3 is TGTGCCAGCAGCAAAATGGGACAGGGAAATGAAAAACTGTTTTTT.

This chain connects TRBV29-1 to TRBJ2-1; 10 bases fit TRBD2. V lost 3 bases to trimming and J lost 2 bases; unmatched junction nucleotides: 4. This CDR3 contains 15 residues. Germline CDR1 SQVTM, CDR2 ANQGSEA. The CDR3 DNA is TGCAGCGTTGATAGCGGGGGGCCCCCCTACAATGAGCAGTTCTTC. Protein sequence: CSVDSGGPPYNEQFF.

Here the CDR3 reads CASSLSSRYPYEQYF. The CDR3 coding sequence is TGTGCCAGCAGCTTGTCTTCGCGGTACCCCTACGAGCAGTACTTC. V usage is TRBV5-4 and J usage is TRBJ2-7; D is undetermined. V was shortened by 1 base and J by 2 bases, with 13 bases between the two germline ends. The CDR3 is 15 amino acids. Looked up from germline, CDR1 is SGHNT and CDR2 is YYREEE (reference sequence).

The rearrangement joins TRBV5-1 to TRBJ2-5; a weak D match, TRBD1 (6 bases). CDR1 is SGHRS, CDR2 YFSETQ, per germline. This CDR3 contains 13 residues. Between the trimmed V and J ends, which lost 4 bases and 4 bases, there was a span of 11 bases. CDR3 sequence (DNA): TGCGCCAGCAGCGTGGGACACGGAGAGACCCAGTACTTC. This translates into CASSVGHGETQYF. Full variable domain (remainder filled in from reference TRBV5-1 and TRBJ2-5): KAGVTQTPRYLIKTRGQQVTLSCSPISGHRSVSWYQQTPGQGLQFLFEYFSETQRNKGNFPGRFSGRQFSNSRSEMNVSTLELGDSALYLCASSVGHGETQYFGPGTRLLVL.

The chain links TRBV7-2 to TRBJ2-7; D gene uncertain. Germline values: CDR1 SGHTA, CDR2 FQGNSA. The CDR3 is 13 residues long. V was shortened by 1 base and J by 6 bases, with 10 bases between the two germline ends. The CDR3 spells CASSLGSGLEQYF. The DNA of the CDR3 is TGTGCCAGCAGCTTAGGATCTGGGCTCGAGCAGTACTTC.

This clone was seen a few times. CDR3 region: CASSPSYGTLAYEQYF. CDR3 DNA: TGTGCCAGCAGCCCGTCCTACGGGACACTCGCCTACGAGCAGTACTTC. The gene calls are TRBV7-9 and TRBJ2-7, with D possibly matching TRBD1 (6 bases). V lost 5 bases to trimming and J lost 2 bases, with 19 bases between them. The CDR3 totals 16 residues. CDR1 is SEHNR, CDR2 FQNEAQ, per germline (reference sequence).

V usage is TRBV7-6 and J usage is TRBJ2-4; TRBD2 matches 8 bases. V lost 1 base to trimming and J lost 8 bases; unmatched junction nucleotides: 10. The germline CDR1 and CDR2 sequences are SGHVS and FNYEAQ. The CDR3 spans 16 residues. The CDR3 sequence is CASSLGTGGPGDIQYF. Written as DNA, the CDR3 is TGTGCCAGCAGCTTAGGCACGGGGGGGCCGGGAGACATTCAGTACTTC.

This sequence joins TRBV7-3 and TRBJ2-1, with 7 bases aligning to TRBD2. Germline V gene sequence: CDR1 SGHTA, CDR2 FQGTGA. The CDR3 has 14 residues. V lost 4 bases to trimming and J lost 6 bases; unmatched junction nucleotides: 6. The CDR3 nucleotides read TGTGCCAGCAGCTCAATGGGACTATCCAATGAGCAGTTCTTC. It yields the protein CASSSMGLSNEQFF.

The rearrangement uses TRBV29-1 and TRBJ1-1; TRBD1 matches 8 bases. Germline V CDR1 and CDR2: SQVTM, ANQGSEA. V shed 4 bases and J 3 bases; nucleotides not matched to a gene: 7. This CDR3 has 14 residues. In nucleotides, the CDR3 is TGCAGCGTTGTAAAGACAGGGGCTGACACTGAAGCTTTCTTT. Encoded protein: CSVVKTGADTEAFF.

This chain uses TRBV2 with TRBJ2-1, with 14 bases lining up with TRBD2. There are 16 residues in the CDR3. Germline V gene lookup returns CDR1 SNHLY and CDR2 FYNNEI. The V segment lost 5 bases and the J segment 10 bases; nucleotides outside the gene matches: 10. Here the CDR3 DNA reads TGTGCCAGCAGTACCTCGACTAGCGGGGGGGCGAAAGAGCAGTTCTTC. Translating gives CASSTSTSGGAKEQFF.

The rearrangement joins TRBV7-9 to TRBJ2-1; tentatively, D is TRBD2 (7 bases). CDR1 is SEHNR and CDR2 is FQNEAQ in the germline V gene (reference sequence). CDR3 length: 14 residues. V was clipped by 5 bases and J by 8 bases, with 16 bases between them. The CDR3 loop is CASSQRRGGDEQFF. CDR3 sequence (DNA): TGTGCCAGCAGCCAAAGGAGGGGGGGCGATGAGCAGTTCTTC.